The clone carrying this TCR beta chain was seen at least ten times. Its antigen is still unknown. The data originate from a study of response to subunit inactivated influenza vaccine. Whole-study findings and limits: There was a suggestion from the authors that each seasonal influenza vaccination recruits few new T cells.

V was shortened by 7 bases and J by 4 bases, with 18 bases between the two germline ends. The CDR3 totals 15 residues. Germline CDR1 reads MNHEY; CDR2 reads SMNVEV (reference sequence). TCRdb analysed the RT-PCR reads with MiXCR anew, one entry per CDR3 protein. The data show approximately 570,000 distinct CDR3 sequences, with about 8% seen just once and roughly 13% held by the top ten. This chain joins TRBV27 and TRBJ2-3; D call uncertain. The starting material was PBMCs from blood, obtained around 2 years after vaccination. The receptor was isolated from a man aged 45-69 years who received an inactivated influenza vaccine. CDR3 DNA: TGTGCCAGCATGGGTAAAGGGTTCACCGCAGATACGCAGTATTTT. Amino acids: CASMGKGFTADTQYF.